These 20 T cell receptor beta chains were all obtained from the same sample, sequenced in a study of T cell changes during pregnancy in multiple sclerosis. Here immunoSEQ multiplex PCR was the method, and the copy in TCRdb shows in-frame clones only, minus some. The repertoire consists of 90,000 to 95,000 clones, with roughly 90% occurring once and the leading ten covering 0.9% to 0.95%. Sequenced here: peripheral blood, sampled before pregnancy. Source of these receptors: a female donor with multiple sclerosis, enrolled in a pregnancy study.

The V gene is TRBV15, the J gene TRBJ2-5, with a possible D match to TRBD2 (5 bases). This CDR3 comprises 13 residues. Germline CDR1 reads LNHNV; CDR2 reads YYDKDF (reference sequence). The V end lost 0 bases, the J end lost 7 bases, and 9 bases lay between the germline ends. The CDR3 is CATSRDQGGTQYF. The CDR3 DNA follows: TGTGCCACCAGCAGAGATCAAGGAGGGACCCAGTACTTC.

The chain recombines TRBV10-1 with TRBJ2-3; TRBD1 is a possible D gene (6 bases). The CDR3 spans 15 residues. Germline lookup yields CDR1 WNHNN and CDR2 SYGVQD (reference sequence). The V gene lost 0 bases and the J gene lost 6 bases, with 13 bases spanning the gap. The CDR3: CASSESSNRVDTQYF. For the CDR3, the DNA is TGCGCCAGCAGTGAGTCCTCCAACAGGGTTGATACGCAGTATTTT.

This sequence joins TRBV29-1 and TRBJ2-2; D possibly corresponds to TRBD2 (5 bases). Germline CDR1 reads SQVTM; CDR2 reads ANQGSEA. V lost 4 bases to trimming and J lost 6 bases, with 9 bases between them. The CDR3 contains 12 residues. The CDR3 spells CSVVRGSGELFF. CDR3 DNA: TGCAGCGTTGTAAGAGGGTCCGGGGAGCTGTTTTTT.

V gene TRBV7-8 combines with J gene TRBJ1-5; D unclear. Trimming removed 3 bases at V and 4 bases at J, with 22 bases between. CDR1 is SGHVS, CDR2 FQNEAQ, per germline. This CDR3 has 18 amino acids. The CDR3 loop is CASSFLRFREGHNQPQHF. In nucleotides, the CDR3 is TGTGCCAGCAGCTTCCTCCGCTTTAGAGAGGGCCATAATCAGCCCCAGCATTTT.

This clone was detected only a few times. This chain connects TRBV18 to TRBJ1-2; 7 bases map to TRBD1. This CDR3 contains 16 residues. The V gene end was trimmed by 2 bases and the J gene end by 6 bases; junction bases not matched to a gene: 12. The germline CDR1 and CDR2 sequences are KGHSH and LQKENI. The CDR3 DNA follows: TGTGCCAGCTCACCAGGGACAGAGTTAAAGGGCCATGGCTACACCTTC. This gives the protein CASSPGTELKGHGYTF.

J is TRBJ2-7 and V is TRBV6-1; 7 bases line up with TRBD2. Per the germline V gene, CDR1 is MNHNS and CDR2 is SASEGT. This CDR3 comprises 15 residues. V lost 2 bases and J lost 0; bases outside the gene matches: 4. CDR3 sequence (DNA): TGTGCCAGCAGTGAATCGGGGGAGGGCTCCTACGAGCAGTACTTC. This gives the protein CASSESGEGSYEQYF.

J is TRBJ2-3 and V is TRBV28, with 12 bases fitting TRBD2. The CDR3 has 15 amino acids. Germline CDR1 is MDHEN and CDR2 is SYDVKM. The junction had 8 bases not matched to a gene; V was cut back by 8 bases and J by 5 bases. The chain's CDR3 is CASLLAGGGIDTQYF. The CDR3 DNA sequence: TGTGCCAGCCTACTAGCGGGAGGAGGAATAGATACGCAGTATTTT. The variable domain in full, completed from reference TRBV28 and TRBJ2-3, reads DVKVTQSSRYLVKRTGEKVFLECVQDMDHENMFWYRQDPGLGLRLIYFSYDVKMKEKGDIPEGYSVSREKKERFSLILESASTNQTSMYLCASLLAGGGIDTQYFGPGTRLTVL.

The rearrangement joins TRBV2 to TRBJ1-1, with TRBD1 identical over 7 bases. This CDR3 comprises 15 residues. With V trimmed by 1 base and J by 2 bases, 4 bases remained unmatched. Germline-derived CDR1 and CDR2 are SNHLY and FYNNEI. The CDR3 sequence is CASSEGQGKNTEAFF. CDR3 DNA: TGTGCCAGCAGTGAAGGACAGGGAAAAAACACTGAAGCTTTCTTT.

The V gene is TRBV6-1, the J gene TRBJ2-7, with a possible D match to TRBD1 (6 bases). Per germline, CDR1 MNHNS and CDR2 SASEGT. V lost 6 bases and J 0 bases, leaving 15 bases between the germline ends. There are 15 residues in the CDR3. The CDR3 DNA follows: TGTGCCAGCAGCTACAGCAGGGGTAGCTCCTACGAGCAGTACTTC. Protein: CASSYSRGSSYEQYF.

The chain uses TRBV6-6 and TRBJ1-1; 10 nucleotides match TRBD1. The CDR3 loop spans 15 amino acids. The germline CDR1 and CDR2 sequences are MNHNY and SVGAGI (reference sequence). With V trimmed by 0 bases and J by 6 bases, 4 bases remained unmatched. CDR3 nucleotide sequence: TGTGCCAGCAGTTACTCGGGGACAGGGGCCCCTGAAGCTTTCTTT. Amino acids: CASSYSGTGAPEAFF.

The chain recombines TRBV10-2 with TRBJ1-5; D uncertain. Germline CDR1 is WSHSY and CDR2 is SAAADI. V was trimmed by 4 bases and J by 2 bases, leaving 12 bases between them. This CDR3 comprises 15 residues. This CDR3 is CASSGGRVGNQPQHF. For the CDR3, the DNA is TGCGCCAGCAGTGGAGGGAGGGTGGGCAATCAGCCCCAGCATTTT.

The J gene is TRBJ1-2, the V gene TRBV7-2; TRBD1 is a possible D gene (5 bases). The germline V gene encodes CDR1 SGHTA and CDR2 FQGNSA. There are 15 residues in the CDR3. V was trimmed by 5 bases and J by 0 bases, leaving 13 bases between them. The CDR3 region has the DNA TGTGCCAGCAGCCTTGACAGATTGTCTAACTATGGCTACACCTTC. As protein: CASSLDRLSNYGYTF.

There are a few counts of this clone. This rearrangement joins TRBV19 to TRBJ2-1, with 8 bases lining up with TRBD2. Germline loops: CDR1 LNHDA, CDR2 SQIVND (reference sequence). CDR3 size: 15 residues. Losses at the gene ends were 6 bases for V and 7 bases for J; bases not matched to a gene: 11. The CDR3 loop is CASSPRVGGGNEQFF. In DNA form, the CDR3 reads TGTGCCAGTAGCCCCCGTGTTGGCGGGGGGAATGAGCAGTTCTTC.

The rearrangement uses TRBV19 and TRBJ2-7; weak D call: TRBD2 (5 bases). The ends were cut back, 4 bases at V and 4 bases at J, with 14 bases in the middle. Germline V gives CDR1 LNHDA, CDR2 SQIVND (reference sequence). The CDR3 contains 14 residues. CDR3 coding DNA: TGTGCCAGTAGTAGAACTAGGAATCAGTACGAGCAGTACTTC. It is translated as CASSRTRNQYEQYF.

The chain links TRBV7-2 to TRBJ2-7, with a weak D call TRBD1 (6 bases). Germline values: CDR1 SGHTA, CDR2 FQGNSA. The length of the CDR3 is 13 residues. V was cut by 5 bases and J by 5 bases, with 13 bases left in between. The CDR3 bases are TGTGCCAGCAGCCGCACAGGGAGCCACGAGCAGTACTTC. Protein: CASSRTGSHEQYF.

The chain employs TRBV5-4 and TRBJ1-1; D is perhaps TRBD1 (5 bases). The germline V and J ends were trimmed by 4 bases and 1 base, with 11 bases remaining between them. The germline V gene has CDR1 SGHNT and CDR2 YYREEE (reference sequence). The CDR3 consists of 14 residues. CDR3 DNA: TGTGCCAGCAGCCGTCCGACAGAGAACACTGAAGCTTTCTTT. Encoded protein: CASSRPTENTEAFF.

This clone was detected once. The chain couples TRBV7-2 to TRBJ1-3; TRBD1 aligns across 7 bases. CDR1 is SGHTA and CDR2 is FQGNSA in the germline V gene. V was pared by 4 bases and J by 2 bases, with 5 bases of the junction left unmatched. This CDR3 spans 15 amino acids. CDR3 DNA: TGTGCCAGCAGCTATCCCGACAGGGCTGGAAACACCATATATTTT. Its translation is CASSYPDRAGNTIYF. The full variable domain, its missing parts supplied by reference TRBV7-2 and TRBJ1-3, is GAGVSQSPSNKVTEKGKDVELRCDPISGHTALYWYRQSLGQGLEFLIYFQGNSAPDKSGLPSDRFSAERTGGSVSTLTIQRTQQEDSAVYLCASSYPDRAGNTIYFGEGSWLTVV.

The rearrangement uses TRBV29-1 and TRBJ2-5; D unresolved. Germline CDR1 is SQVTM and CDR2 is ANQGSEA. The CDR3 covers 13 residues. Deletions cut 2 bases from V and 0 bases from J, with 7 bases between. In DNA form, the CDR3 reads TGCAGCGTTGAACGGTCCTACCAAGAGACCCAGTACTTC. Protein: CSVERSYQETQYF.

V usage is TRBV5-1 and J usage is TRBJ2-4; weak D call: TRBD2 (6 bases). The V gene lost 5 bases and the J gene lost 8 bases, with 23 bases spanning the gap. Germline values: CDR1 SGHRS, CDR2 YFSETQ. The CDR3 is 16 residues long. CDR3 sequence reads: CASSPLSGGYSDIQYF. In DNA, the CDR3 is TGCGCCAGCAGTCCCCTTTCTGGGGGGTATAGCGACATTCAGTACTTC.

The table lists this clone with a count of one. The chain is built from TRBV2 and TRBJ1-1; D is unclear. Looked up from germline, CDR1 is SNHLY and CDR2 is FYNNEI. This CDR3 comprises 15 residues. Trimming cost V 7 bases and J 4 bases, with 19 bases left between them. CDR3 amino acids: CASTERHPGSTEAFF. CDR3 coding DNA: TGTGCCAGCACCGAAAGGCATCCCGGGAGCACTGAAGCTTTCTTT.